This TCR beta chain was obtained from a study of T-cell reconstitution after alpha-beta-depleted transplantation in children. Study results and limitations: A year had passed since transplant, and T-cell counts and diversity by then came mostly from newly produced T cells. From surviving recipient T cells and thymic progenitors came the high day-60 TCRbeta diversity observed in some patients. As was reported, about two months after transplant, alpha-beta T cells came from several hundred expanded graft clones.

There are 18 residues in the CDR3. The ends were cut back, 3 bases at V and 4 bases at J, with 22 bases in the middle. Looked up from germline, CDR1 is SGHVS and CDR2 is FQNEAQ. The authors prepared the TCRbeta library with unique molecular identifiers. One entry per CDR3 protein, called by TCRdb with MiXCR from the PCR reads. The table has about 400,000 distinct CDR3 sequences, about 16% seen once. A remark on this clonotype: As yet, its antigen is unknown.

The sequence was obtained from a boy under two years old who had a stem cell transplant for Wiskott-Aldrich syndrome, so the T cells may come from the graft donor. The material sequenced was PBMCs, mostly from graft donor cells, taken 360 days after TCRalphabeta/CD19-depleted stem cell transplant. The J gene is TRBJ2-1, the V gene TRBV7-8; D possibly corresponds to TRBD1 (7 bases). In nucleotides, the CDR3 is TGTGCCAGCAGCTTGCGGGGACAGACAATTCGGGTTTACAATGAGCAGTTCTTC. Amino acids: CASSLRGQTIRVYNEQFF.